The 21 T cell receptor beta chains below were found in one sample sequenced in a study of blood T cell repertoires in COVID-19. This table comes from immunoSEQ multiplex PCR, and its TCRdb copy is limited to in-frame clones, with some not included. The sample yields approximately 200,000 clones, over 75% seen once. Sequencing used PBMCs or T cells enriched from blood (not recorded which). These receptors came from a middle-aged woman with acute COVID-19.

In this sample, this clone turned up once. The chain links TRBV7-2 to TRBJ2-1; 9 nucleotides agree with TRBD1. There are 15 residues in the CDR3. The germline V gene encodes CDR1 SGHTA and CDR2 FQGNSA. Losses at the gene ends were 5 bases for V and 4 bases for J; bases not matched to a gene: 6. The CDR3 region has the DNA TGTGCCAGCAGCCAGGGACAGGGCTTATACAATGAGCAGTTCTTC. Protein: CASSQGQGLYNEQFF.

The chain combines TRBV7-2 with TRBJ2-7, with 9 bases matching TRBD1. The CDR3 totals 15 residues. V shed 6 bases, J shed 3 bases, and the junction held 9 bases outside the gene matches. Germline V lookup: CDR1 SGHTA, CDR2 FQGNSA. CDR3 nucleotides: TGTGCCAGCAGTCGGGACAGGGAAGTAGGCTACGAGCAGTACTTC. Its translation: CASSRDREVGYEQYF.

The DNA of the CDR3 is TGTGCCAGTAGTTCCGGGACAGGGGGCTCTGGTTCACCCCTCCACTTT. Encoded protein: CASSSGTGGSGSPLHF. The chain recombines TRBV19 with TRBJ1-6, with TRBD1 matching 12 bases. The J segment lost 9 bases and the V segment lost 5 bases, leaving 8 bases of the junction unmatched. Germline-derived CDR1 and CDR2 are LNHDA and SQIVND (reference sequence). The CDR3 covers 16 residues.

This clone occurred a few times. V and J are TRBV19 and TRBJ1-6; maybe TRBD1 (5 bases). Deletions cut 9 bases from V and 8 bases from J, with 20 bases between. The length of the CDR3 is 15 residues. Germline CDR1 is LNHDA and CDR2 is SQIVND (reference sequence). CDR3 in amino acids: CASVPQPSGYSPLHF. The CDR3 nucleotides read TGTGCCAGCGTTCCCCAGCCCTCAGGGTATTCACCCCTCCACTTT.

In its sample, this clone was seen a few times. The chain has TRBV6-5 and TRBJ2-2, with D maybe TRBD2 (5 bases). The V end lost 3 bases, the J end lost 0 bases, and 8 bases lay between the germline ends. The germline V gene has CDR1 MNHEY and CDR2 SVGAGI. The CDR3 is 15 amino acids. The CDR3 sequence is CASSYRGTNTGELFF. In DNA, the CDR3 is TGTGCCAGCAGTTATCGGGGTACGAACACCGGGGAGCTGTTTTTT.

The rearrangement links TRBV14 to TRBJ2-5; D gene ambiguous. V lost 0 bases and J 1 base, leaving 9 bases between the germline ends. The CDR3 has 15 residues. CDR1 and CDR2 (germline): SGHDN, FVKESK. Here the CDR3 DNA reads TGTGCCAGCAGCCAAGATAGAGTAAGCCAAGAGACCCAGTACTTC. As protein: CASSQDRVSQETQYF. Drawing the rest from reference TRBV14 and TRBJ2-5, the complete variable domain is EAGVTQFPSHSVIEKGQTVTLRCDPISGHDNLYWYRRVMGKEIKFLLHFVKESKQDESGMPNNRFLAERTGGTYSTLKVQPAELEDSGVYFCASSQDRVSQETQYFGPGTRLLVL.

Written as DNA, the CDR3 is TGTGCCAGCAGTTTAACAGGGGGCCAGGGCAATCAGCCCCAGCATTTT. Encoded protein: CASSLTGGQGNQPQHF. J is TRBJ1-5 and V is TRBV7-2; 9 nucleotides agree with TRBD1. Germline lookup yields CDR1 SGHTA and CDR2 FQGNSA. The CDR3 is 16 residues long. Trimming took 6 bases from V and 2 from J; bases not matched to a gene: 8.

CDR3 nucleotide sequence: TGTGCCAGCAGTGACTCCACGTTAAGACAGACGTACCAAGAGACCCAGTACTTC. Encoded protein: CASSDSTLRQTYQETQYF. The chain joins TRBV6-4 to TRBJ2-5; maybe TRBD1 (5 bases). Germline V CDR1 and CDR2: MRHNA, SNTAGT. Trimming left V 0 bases short and J 0 bases short, with 17 bases between. CDR3 length: 18 amino acids.

The rearrangement joins TRBV2 to TRBJ2-5, with TRBD2 matching over 13 bases. Trimming removed 4 bases from V and 0 bases from J; junction bases left unmatched: 5. CDR1 is SNHLY, CDR2 FYNNEI, per germline. CDR3 length: 17 residues. The CDR3 region is CASSGRTSGGHQETQYF. DNA for the CDR3: TGTGCCAGCAGTGGACGGACTAGCGGGGGCCACCAAGAGACCCAGTACTTC.

The CDR3 spells CASSVGGSWGSGDEQYF. DNA of the CDR3: TGTGCCAGCAGCGTAGGAGGTTCGTGGGGCTCTGGTGACGAGCAGTACTTC. The J gene is TRBJ2-7, the V gene TRBV9; weak D call: TRBD1 (5 bases). Germline CDR1 is SGDLS and CDR2 is YYNGEE. Trimming took 0 bases from V and 5 from J, leaving 21 bases between them. CDR3 length: 17 amino acids. Based on the CDR3 plus reference TRBV9 and TRBJ2-7, the full variable domain is DSGVTQTPKHLITATGQRVTLRCSPRSGDLSVYWYQQSLDQGLQFLIQYYNGEERAKGNILERFSAQQFPDLHSELNLSSLELGDSALYFCASSVGGSWGSGDEQYFGPGTRLTVT.

The chain uses TRBV19 and TRBJ2-7; D may be TRBD2 (6 bases). The CDR3 is 14 amino acids. Germline-derived CDR1 and CDR2 are LNHDA and SQIVND (reference sequence). V lost 2 bases to trimming and J lost 4 bases, with 12 bases between them. The DNA of the CDR3 is TGTGCCAGTAGTATAAACGGGGGAGCTTACGAGCAGTACTTC. Amino acid sequence: CASSINGGAYEQYF.

This clone was observed a single time. The rearrangement joins TRBV9 to TRBJ2-5; the D gene is possibly TRBD1 (6 bases). This CDR3 is 15 amino acids long. The V gene's germline CDR1 is SGDLS and CDR2 YYNGEE. V was pared by 0 bases and J by 2 bases, with 11 bases between. The CDR3 is CASSVAPGVQETQYF. The CDR3 DNA sequence: TGTGCCAGCAGCGTAGCTCCAGGGGTTCAAGAGACCCAGTACTTC.

The V and J genes are TRBV19 and TRBJ1-4; D is unresolved. The V gene's germline CDR1 is LNHDA and CDR2 SQIVND (reference sequence). The CDR3 is made up of 15 amino acids. The V end lost 5 bases, the J end lost 4 bases, and 14 bases lay between the germline ends. The CDR3 coding sequence is TGTGCCAGTAGTCGAAGGACTGACAATAATGAAAAACTGTTTTTT. Amino acid sequence: CASSRRTDNNEKLFF.

The J gene is TRBJ2-5, the V gene TRBV11-2; 7 nucleotides align to TRBD1. Germline V lookup: CDR1 SGHAT, CDR2 FQNNGV. Trimming cost V 5 bases and J 5 bases; bases outside gene matches: 5. The CDR3 length is 13 residues. CDR3 amino acids: CASSQDRPETQYF. In nucleotides, the CDR3 is TGTGCCAGCAGCCAGGACAGGCCGGAGACCCAGTACTTC. Complete variable domain (other parts from reference TRBV11-2 and TRBJ2-5): EAGVAQSPRYKIIEKRQSVAFWCNPISGHATLYWYQQILGQGPKLLIQFQNNGVVDDSQLPKDRFSAERLKGVDSTLKIQPAKLEDSAVYLCASSQDRPETQYFGPGTRLLVL.

This clone was seen a handful of times. This chain joins TRBV2 and TRBJ2-7, with D perhaps TRBD1 (6 bases). The germline V gene has CDR1 SNHLY and CDR2 FYNNEI. The V gene lost 8 bases and the J gene lost 1 base, with 9 bases spanning the gap. The length of the CDR3 is 12 residues. The CDR3 region is CASGGHSYEQYF. The CDR3 coding sequence is TGTGCCAGCGGGGGACATTCCTACGAGCAGTACTTC.

The chain links TRBV11-2 to TRBJ2-5, with 12 bases that match TRBD2. In germline, CDR1 is SGHAT, CDR2 FQNNGV. CDR3 length: 15 residues. J gave up 4 bases and V 6 bases, and 6 bases lay outside the gene matches. Written as DNA, the CDR3 is TGTGCCAGCAGTTCGACGACTAGCGGGAGAGAGACCCAGTACTTC. It specifies CASSSTTSGRETQYF.

The V call is TRBV19, the J call TRBJ1-1, with 9 bases lining up with TRBD1. From germline, CDR1 is LNHDA and CDR2 SQIVND (reference sequence). Germline trimming cut 2 bases from V and 3 bases from J; bases unmatched to any gene: 10. This CDR3 contains 17 residues. CDR3 DNA sequence: TGTGCCAGTAGTATAATCCGGGGACAGGGTCAGGACACTGAAGCTTTCTTT. It is translated as CASSIIRGQGQDTEAFF.

This clone occurred once. This chain joins TRBV11-3 and TRBJ2-5, with a possible D match to TRBD2 (6 bases). Germline CDR1 SGHNT, CDR2 YENEEA. V shed 5 bases and J shed 2 bases, with 9 bases lying between them. CDR3 length: 13 residues. The CDR3 spells CASSVRGQETQYF. Here the CDR3 DNA reads TGTGCCAGCAGCGTTCGGGGGCAAGAGACCCAGTACTTC.

The chain joins TRBV11-3 to TRBJ2-1; perhaps TRBD2 as D (6 bases). The CDR3 totals 15 residues. Deletions cut 4 bases from V and 6 bases from J, with 16 bases between. CDR1 is SGHNT and CDR2 is YENEEA in the germline V gene. The CDR3 here is CASSSRTIGVNEQFF. The CDR3 region has the DNA TGTGCCAGCAGCTCCAGGACTATAGGGGTCAATGAGCAGTTCTTC.

The V gene is TRBV2, the J gene TRBJ1-2, with a tentative D call TRBD1 (6 bases). CDR3 length: 14 residues. CDR1 and CDR2 (germline): SNHLY, FYNNEI. V lost 1 base and J lost 4, with 10 bases in between. The CDR3 reads CASSEDEGVYGYTF. The CDR3 DNA follows: TGTGCCAGCAGTGAAGACGAGGGGGTCTATGGCTACACCTTC.

This clone has only a few counts. This chain joins TRBV7-6 and TRBJ2-2; the D gene is possibly TRBD2 (5 bases). The V and J ends lost 2 bases and 6 bases respectively, with 10 bases between them. CDR3 length equals 14 residues. Germline V gene lookup returns CDR1 SGHVS and CDR2 FNYEAQ. In DNA, the CDR3 is TGTGCCAGCAGCTTACTAGCTTCCCCCGGGGAGCTGTTTTTT. This codes for CASSLLASPGELFF.